This TCR beta chain stems from a study of breast tumors, draining lymph nodes, adjacent tissues (TCRdb year 2016). About the study as a whole: Breast cancer patients provided tumor, adjacent nontumor tissue and axillary lymph nodes, and the study compared the TCR beta repertoires across these three sources. In human breast cancer, the study set out to evaluate how tumor, surrounding tissue and draining lymph node repertoires relate to one another and whether T cells may move between these sites. General study outcomes and caveats: T-cell repertoire diversity in tumors was found to be lower than in lymph nodes but higher than in nontumor tissue, and preferential V and J gene usage was observed. The conclusion that tumor T cells originate in lymph nodes was presented as consistent with a hypothesis rather than as directly demonstrated. The data were judged consistent with most tumor T cells deriving from the lymph node and then expanding within tumor tissue. Tumor and nontumor tissue repertoires were found to be significantly more similar in luminal-like than in basal-like breast cancer.

The sequencer listed for this sample is Illumina HiSeq 2000. Multiplex PCR amplification was used to build the TCR beta chain libraries. The amplified TCR beta chain products were analyzed by high-throughput sequencing. Starting from the raw public reads, TCRdb applied fastp trimming at Q25, assembled clones with MiXCR and retained in-frame beta chains. Identical CDR3 protein sequences are pooled into one entry, listed with their most common genes and DNA. A total of about 200,000 distinct CDR3 sequences appear in this sample, approximately 30% of them only once. Of the sample, roughly 4% falls within the top ten clones. The axillary draining lymph nodes of breast cancer patients were the source of the lymph node samples. This clonotype was observed a single time. What antigen it recognizes has not been identified. The junction departs from the called germline gene at one end, perhaps through a read error.

CDR1 and CDR2, looked up from the germline V gene, are MGHDK and SYGVNS. The CDR3 starts with the cysteine, ends with the phenylalanine, and has 18 residues. Only the CDR3 DNA is retained, 54 bases long and in frame from the first base. The clonotype was recovered from a female donor with breast cancer. Some clones in this sample may be carry-over from other donors' samples. Recombination connected TRBV25-1 to TRBJ1-5; TRBD1 is a weak D gene call, 6 bases matching. The sample comprised axillary lymph node tissue. The DNA sequence is TGTGCCAGCAGTGAATGGGGTCAGGGGTTGAATAGCAATCACCCCCAGCATTTT. The resulting protein is CASSEWGQGLNSNHPQHF.